This entry lists 2 T cell receptor beta chains sequenced from one sample in a study of blood T cell repertoires in COVID-19. Assay: immunoSEQ multiplex PCR; the TCRdb copy retains only in-frame clones and omits some. Here the sample spans fewer than 350,000 clones, 85% being singletons. What was sequenced was PBMCs or T cells enriched from blood (not recorded which). The origin of the receptors is a woman under 40 who had been exposed to COVID-19.

This chain links TRBV27 with TRBJ2-2, with D perhaps matching TRBD2 (6 bases). Trimming left V 5 bases short and J 4 bases short, with 20 bases between. Germline V gene lookup returns CDR1 MNHEY and CDR2 SMNVEV (reference sequence). This CDR3 is 17 amino acids long. In DNA form, the CDR3 reads TGTGCCAGCAGTCCCCAGGGCCGGGGGTTTAGCACCGGGGAGCTGTTTTTT. This translates into CASSPQGRGFSTGELFF.

The rearrangement uses TRBV3-1 (or the pseudogene TRBV3-2) and TRBJ2-1; D is uncertain. Germline V gene lookup returns CDR1 LGHDT and CDR2 YNNKEL (reference sequence). V dropped 3 bases and J dropped 5 bases, with 5 bases sitting between them. This CDR3 comprises 12 residues. Written as DNA, the CDR3 is TGTGCCAGCAGCCACCGGGACAATGAGCAGTTCTTC. Its translation is CASSHRDNEQFF.